Below are 28 T cell receptor beta chains sequenced from a single sample in a study of blood T cell repertoires in COVID-19 (dated by TCRdb to 2018 to 2021). Receptor amplification or capture employed the immunoSEQ multiplex PCR assay. The source is immuneACCESS, and TCRdb retained only in-frame sequences with V and J called. Part of the clones is not carried over; for the studies checked, unresolved V genes explain less than half of this, and the remainder is unexplained. The sample table records about 73,000 clones; roughly 80% of these occur just once. The ten largest clonotypes hold around 28% of the sample. The specimen was peripheral blood. The source is a human donor in a cohort sampled during active COVID-19.

The chain carries TRBV2 and TRBJ1-2; TRBD1 might be the D (5 bases). The CDR3 spans 12 residues. Germline lookup yields CDR1 SNHLY and CDR2 FYNNEI. The V and J ends lost 8 bases and 7 bases respectively, with 14 bases between them. The DNA for the CDR3 is TGTGCCAGCCGTCTGTTGACAGTTGGCTACACCTTC. This translates into CASRLLTVGYTF.

This sequence joins TRBV5-1 and TRBJ1-2; D gene ambiguous. Germline V gives CDR1 SGHRS, CDR2 YFSETQ. This CDR3 has 15 amino acids. The V end was cut by 0 bases, the J end by 0 bases, with 9 bases between. Here the CDR3 reads CASSLDRLTNYGYTF. DNA for the CDR3: TGCGCCAGCAGCTTGGACAGATTAACTAACTATGGCTACACCTTC. Full variable domain (missing parts from reference TRBV5-1 and TRBJ1-2): KAGVTQTPRYLIKTRGQQVTLSCSPISGHRSVSWYQQTPGQGLQFLFEYFSETQRNKGNFPGRFSGRQFSNSRSEMNVSTLELGDSALYLCASSLDRLTNYGYTFGSGTRLTVV.

J is TRBJ2-6 and V is TRBV19; TRBD1 is a possible D gene (6 bases). The germline V gene has CDR1 LNHDA and CDR2 SQIVND (reference sequence). CDR3 length: 15 amino acids. V lost 9 bases and J lost 3, with 15 bases in between. The CDR3 DNA follows: TGTGCCAGCCACCCACAGGGACGTGGGGCCAACGTCCTGACTTTC. This sequence encodes CASHPQGRGANVLTF.

There are a few counts of this clone. This rearrangement joins TRBV19 to TRBJ1-2, with D hard to call. The CDR3 has 13 amino acids. The V gene lost 0 bases and the J gene lost 5 bases, with 7 bases spanning the gap. Per germline, CDR1 LNHDA and CDR2 SQIVND (reference sequence). The CDR3 sequence is CASSIDGFYGYTF. Written as DNA, the CDR3 is TGTGCCAGTAGTATAGACGGGTTTTATGGCTACACCTTC.

V is TRBV19 and J is TRBJ2-1; D is unclear. Germline CDR1 is LNHDA and CDR2 is SQIVND (reference sequence). V lost 5 bases to trimming and J lost 1 base, with 12 bases between them. The CDR3 is 15 residues long. Here the CDR3 DNA reads TGTGCCAGTAGTCGAGACATTGGTTCCTACAATGAGCAGTTCTTC. Encoded protein: CASSRDIGSYNEQFF.

The CDR3 spells CASSSFSGTSGGEETQYF. CDR3 nucleotide sequence: TGTGCCAGCAGCTCTTTCTCCGGGACTAGCGGGGGGGAGGAGACCCAGTACTTC. V is TRBV11-2 and J is TRBJ2-5, with TRBD2 identical over 16 bases. J was trimmed by 5 bases and V by 4 bases; bases with no gene match: 10. CDR3 size: 18 residues. Germline-derived CDR1 and CDR2 are SGHAT and FQNNGV.

This clone occurred a few times. CDR3 sequence: CATTAGGSGNSPLHF. The CDR3 coding sequence is TGTGCCACCACCGCTGGGGGCTCGGGGAATTCACCCCTCCACTTT. The gene calls are TRBV5-4 and TRBJ1-6; maybe TRBD1 (6 bases). Per germline, CDR1 SGHNT and CDR2 YYREEE (reference sequence). The CDR3 is made up of 15 amino acids. V lost 9 bases, J lost 7 bases, and 20 bases lay in between.

The chain has TRBV3-1 (or the pseudogene TRBV3-2) and TRBJ1-1, with 8 positions matching TRBD1. The CDR3 is made up of 14 amino acids. V was clipped by 4 bases and J by 4 bases; unmatched bases: 5. Germline lookup yields CDR1 LGHDT and CDR2 YNNKEL (reference sequence). The CDR3 nucleotides are TGTGCCAGCAGCCCACTCGGACAGGGCACTGAAGCTTTCTTT. Protein: CASSPLGQGTEAFF.

The chain uses TRBV3-1 (or the pseudogene TRBV3-2) and TRBJ2-3; 7 nucleotides match TRBD1. The germline V gene encodes CDR1 LGHDT and CDR2 YNNKEL (reference sequence). V lost 4 bases, J lost 4 bases, and 8 bases stayed unmatched. The CDR3 extends over 15 amino acids. The CDR3 DNA is TGTGCCAGCAGCCCCTGGAAAGGGGGCGCAGATACGCAGTATTTT. Translating gives CASSPWKGGADTQYF.

The J gene is TRBJ2-1, the V gene TRBV7-6, with 7 bases that match TRBD2. J lost 4 bases, V lost 1 base, and 4 bases had no gene match. CDR3 length equals 15 residues. Germline V CDR1 and CDR2: SGHVS, FNYEAQ. CDR3 sequence: CASSLVLAQYNEQFF. CDR3 nucleotide sequence: TGTGCCAGCAGCTTAGTACTAGCGCAATACAATGAGCAGTTCTTC.

The chain combines TRBV7-3 with TRBJ2-2, with a weak D call TRBD1 (5 bases). Germline V gives CDR1 SGHTA, CDR2 FQGTGA. The CDR3 totals 13 residues. Trimming pared 5 bases from V and 5 bases from J, leaving 9 bases between. The CDR3 region is CASSTQGTGELFF. The CDR3 DNA sequence: TGTGCCAGCAGCACGCAGGGTACCGGGGAGCTGTTTTTT.

The V and J genes are TRBV7-8 and TRBJ2-7, with a possible D match to TRBD1 (5 bases). Germline V gene data show CDR1 as SGHVS and CDR2 as FQNEAQ. This CDR3 is built from 14 residues. Between the trimmed V and J ends, which lost 6 bases and 5 bases, there was a span of 17 bases. The CDR3 is CASSPRTEGDEQYF. CDR3 coding DNA: TGTGCCAGCAGTCCTAGGACGGAAGGGGACGAGCAGTACTTC.

This clone showed up just once. This chain links TRBV6-5 with TRBJ2-2, with D possibly matching TRBD1 (6 bases). V lost 2 bases to trimming and J lost 0 bases, with 7 bases between them. This CDR3 comprises 15 residues. The V gene's germline CDR1 is MNHEY and CDR2 SVGAGI. For the CDR3, the DNA is TGTGCCAGCAGTTACGGGACACCGAACACCGGGGAGCTGTTTTTT. Protein: CASSYGTPNTGELFF.

The chain recombines TRBV18 with TRBJ2-7; possible D gene TRBD2, 6 bases. The ends were cut back, 2 bases at V and 2 bases at J, with 13 bases in the middle. Germline CDR1 is KGHSH and CDR2 is LQKENI. The CDR3 runs to 15 residues. CDR3 protein: CASSPIAEGTYEQYF. As DNA, the CDR3 is TGTGCCAGCTCACCAATAGCGGAGGGGACCTACGAGCAGTACTTC.

The genes are TRBV29-1 and TRBJ2-7; 7 nucleotides line up with TRBD1. Germline-derived CDR1 and CDR2 are SQVTM and ANQGSEA. The CDR3 contains 12 residues. V was clipped by 4 bases and J by 6 bases; unmatched bases: 6. CDR3 in amino acids: CSVATGSGEQYF. The DNA of the CDR3 is TGCAGCGTTGCGACAGGGTCAGGCGAGCAGTACTTC.

The chain has TRBV11-2 and TRBJ1-4, with D possibly TRBD1 on 6 matching bases. The germline gives CDR1 SGHAT, CDR2 FQNNGV. This CDR3 spans 13 amino acids. V was clipped by 5 bases and J by 8 bases, with 12 bases between them. The CDR3 loop reads CASSLTGKEKLFF. The CDR3 nucleotides read TGTGCCAGCAGCCTTACAGGGAAAGAAAAACTGTTTTTT.

The chain joins TRBV12-3 or TRBV12-4 to TRBJ1-1; D is unclear. The CDR3 has 13 amino acids. V lost 3 bases to trimming and J lost 6 bases, with 11 bases between them. The CDR3 bases are TGTGCCAGCAGTTTTTCGGTGCTAGCTGAAGCTTTCTTT. Translated: CASSFSVLAEAFF.

This sequence joins TRBV11-3 and TRBJ1-3, with 7 bases identical to TRBD1. V lost 5 bases to trimming and J lost 3 bases; unmatched junction nucleotides: 10. CDR1 is SGHNT, CDR2 YENEEA, per germline. The CDR3 loop spans 16 amino acids. The CDR3 protein is CASSTPGGFGGNTIYF. CDR3 in DNA: TGTGCCAGCAGCACCCCAGGGGGGTTCGGTGGAAACACCATATATTTT.

The rearrangement uses TRBV18 and TRBJ2-5, with 8 bases lining up with TRBD2. The CDR3 contains 15 residues. The germline CDR1 and CDR2 sequences are KGHSH and LQKENI. J gave up 4 bases and V 3 bases, and 7 bases lay outside the gene matches. The DNA of the CDR3 is TGTGCCAGCTCACCCTTAGCGGGGTCGGGAGAGACCCAGTACTTC. Its translation: CASSPLAGSGETQYF.

The chain joins TRBV7-6 to TRBJ1-6, with a tentative D call TRBD1 (6 bases). V was trimmed by 1 base and J by 7 bases, leaving 14 bases between them. The germline gives CDR1 SGHVS, CDR2 FNYEAQ. This CDR3 is 16 amino acids long. CDR3 amino acids: CASSLGGGQGNSPLHF. The CDR3 DNA follows: TGTGCCAGCAGCTTAGGGGGGGGCCAGGGGAATTCACCCCTCCACTTT.

This chain uses TRBV28 with TRBJ2-1; TRBD2 matches at 8 bases. V was clipped by 6 bases and J by 5 bases; unmatched bases: 9. This CDR3 contains 15 residues. The germline V gene has CDR1 MDHEN and CDR2 SYDVKM. The CDR3 loop reads CASRLTGTRHNEQFF. Written as DNA, the CDR3 is TGTGCCAGCAGATTGACCGGGACTAGACACAATGAGCAGTTCTTC.

This rearrangement joins TRBV28 to TRBJ2-7; 7 nucleotides line up with TRBD1. V was pared by 5 bases and J by 6 bases, with 16 bases of the junction left unmatched. Germline V CDR1 and CDR2: MDHEN, SYDVKM. This CDR3 spans 16 amino acids. Here the CDR3 DNA reads TGTGCCAGCAGTCCAGTTGACAGGGATCATCTGGGCGAGCAGTACTTC. It encodes CASSPVDRDHLGEQYF.

This CDR3 is CASSSEGTNEKLFF. The CDR3 DNA reads TGTGCCAGCAGCTCGGAGGGAACTAATGAAAAACTGTTTTTT. V gene TRBV11-3 combines with J gene TRBJ1-4; unclear D gene. V lost 4 bases, J lost 1 base, and 7 bases lay in between. There are 14 residues in the CDR3. CDR1 is SGHNT, CDR2 YENEEA, per germline.

The chain employs TRBV5-6 and TRBJ1-4, with a possible D match to TRBD1 (6 bases). The germline V gene has CDR1 SGHDT and CDR2 YYEEEE. CDR3 length: 16 amino acids. Trimming took off 3 bases at V and 5 bases at J, with 17 bases between the two ends. CDR3 in amino acids: CASSSTGRGQNEKLFF. CDR3 nucleotide sequence: TGTGCCAGCAGCTCAACAGGGAGGGGCCAGAATGAAAAACTGTTTTTT.

The chain couples TRBV12-3 or TRBV12-4 to TRBJ1-3; 8 bases are shared with TRBD1. V was pared by 3 bases and J by 8 bases, with 3 bases of the junction left unmatched. This CDR3 has 13 amino acids. CDR3 nucleotide sequence: TGTGCCAGCAGTTTTGACAGGGGCCACACCATATATTTT. It codes for CASSFDRGHTIYF.

This clone was recorded a few times. V gene TRBV13 combines with J gene TRBJ2-1; 8 positions agree with TRBD2. The ends lost 5 bases at V and 8 bases at J; junction bases unmatched: 14. Germline lookup yields CDR1 PRHDT and CDR2 FYEKMQ (reference sequence). This CDR3 comprises 16 residues. CDR3 region: CASSPSGGDYNYEQFF. The CDR3 DNA reads as TGTGCCAGCAGCCCCTCCGGGGGGGACTACAATTATGAGCAGTTCTTC.

The chain joins TRBV2 to TRBJ2-5; D may be TRBD1 (6 bases). V was trimmed by 4 bases and J by 5 bases, leaving 8 bases between them. CDR1 and CDR2 (germline): SNHLY, FYNNEI. The CDR3 totals 12 residues. The CDR3 is CASSVQGETQYF. CDR3 DNA: TGTGCCAGCAGTGTCCAGGGGGAGACCCAGTACTTC. Looking up the rest from reference TRBV2 and TRBJ2-5 gives the full variable domain: EPEVTQTPSHQVTQMGQEVILRCVPISNHLYFYWYRQILGQKVEFLVSFYNNEISEKSEIFDDQFSVERPDGSNFTLKIRSTKLEDSAMYFCASSVQGETQYFGPGTRLLVL.

This sequence joins TRBV24-1 and TRBJ2-1, with TRBD2 identical over 9 bases. V lost 4 bases, J lost 6 bases, and 15 bases stayed unmatched. The V gene's germline CDR1 is KGHDR and CDR2 SFDVKD. The CDR3 totals 18 residues. This chain's CDR3 is CATSDPYGASGTPNEQFF. CDR3 in DNA: TGTGCCACCAGTGACCCCTATGGGGCTAGCGGGACACCCAATGAGCAGTTCTTC.